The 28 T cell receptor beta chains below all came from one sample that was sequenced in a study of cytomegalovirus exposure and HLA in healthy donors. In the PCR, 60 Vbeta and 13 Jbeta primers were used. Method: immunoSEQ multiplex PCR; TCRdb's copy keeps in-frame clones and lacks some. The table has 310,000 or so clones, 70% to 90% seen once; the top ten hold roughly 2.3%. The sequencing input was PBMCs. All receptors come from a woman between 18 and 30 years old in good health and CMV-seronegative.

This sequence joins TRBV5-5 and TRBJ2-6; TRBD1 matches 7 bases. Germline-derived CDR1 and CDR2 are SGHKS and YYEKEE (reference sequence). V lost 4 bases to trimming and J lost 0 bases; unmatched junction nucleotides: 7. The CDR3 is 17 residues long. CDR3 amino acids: CASSVRDSYSGANVLTF. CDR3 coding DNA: TGTGCCAGCAGCGTTCGGGACAGCTACTCTGGGGCCAACGTCCTGACTTTC.

For the CDR3, the DNA is TGTGCCATCCGTGGGACTAGCGTTTCCTACGAGCAGTACTTC. Residues: CAIRGTSVSYEQYF. The chain is built from TRBV10-3 and TRBJ2-7, with 10 positions matching TRBD2. Trimming at V came to 8 bases and at J to 1 base, leaving 5 bases not matched to a gene. This CDR3 is 14 amino acids long. In germline, CDR1 is ENHRY, CDR2 SYGVKD.

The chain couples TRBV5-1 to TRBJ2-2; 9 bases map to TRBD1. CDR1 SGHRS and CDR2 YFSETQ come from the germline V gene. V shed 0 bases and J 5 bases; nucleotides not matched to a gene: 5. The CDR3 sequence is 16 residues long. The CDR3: CASSLVTGGTTGELFF. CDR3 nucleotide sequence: TGCGCCAGCAGCTTGGTCACAGGGGGCACTACCGGGGAGCTGTTTTTT.

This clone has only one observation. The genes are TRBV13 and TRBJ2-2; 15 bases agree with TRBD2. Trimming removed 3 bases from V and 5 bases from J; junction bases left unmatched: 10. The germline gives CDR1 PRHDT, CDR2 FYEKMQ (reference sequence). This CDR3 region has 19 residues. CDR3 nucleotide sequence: TGTGCCAGCAGCTTTGGACTAGCGGGGGGGACTACCAGAACCGGGGAGCTGTTTTTT. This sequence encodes CASSFGLAGGTTRTGELFF.

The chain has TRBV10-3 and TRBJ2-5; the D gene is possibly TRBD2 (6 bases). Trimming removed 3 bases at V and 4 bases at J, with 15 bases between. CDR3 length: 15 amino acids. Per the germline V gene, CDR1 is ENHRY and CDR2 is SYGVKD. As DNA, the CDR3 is TGTGCCATCAGTGAAGGACAAGTCGGGGGAGAGACCCAGTACTTC. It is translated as CAISEGQVGGETQYF.

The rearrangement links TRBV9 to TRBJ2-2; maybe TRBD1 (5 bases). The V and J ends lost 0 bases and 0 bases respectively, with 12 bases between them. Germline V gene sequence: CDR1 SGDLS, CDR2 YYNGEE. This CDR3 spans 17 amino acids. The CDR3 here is CASSVARQLANTGELFF. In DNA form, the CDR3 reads TGTGCCAGCAGCGTAGCCCGACAGCTCGCGAACACCGGGGAGCTGTTTTTT.

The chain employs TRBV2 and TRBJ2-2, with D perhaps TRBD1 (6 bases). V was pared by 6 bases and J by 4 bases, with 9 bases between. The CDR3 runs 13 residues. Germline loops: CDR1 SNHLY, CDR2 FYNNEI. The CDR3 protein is CASRRTATGELFF. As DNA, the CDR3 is TGTGCCAGCAGAAGGACAGCCACCGGGGAGCTGTTTTTT.

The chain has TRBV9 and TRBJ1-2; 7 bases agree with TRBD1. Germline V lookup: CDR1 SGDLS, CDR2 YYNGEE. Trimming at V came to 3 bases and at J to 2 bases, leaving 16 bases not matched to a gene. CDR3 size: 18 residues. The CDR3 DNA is TGTGCCAGCAGCGATCCTCGGGACAGCCCCCTATGGAACTATGGCTACACCTTC. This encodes CASSDPRDSPLWNYGYTF. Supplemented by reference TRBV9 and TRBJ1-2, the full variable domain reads DSGVTQTPKHLITATGQRVTLRCSPRSGDLSVYWYQQSLDQGLQFLIQYYNGEERAKGNILERFSAQQFPDLHSELNLSSLELGDSALYFCASSDPRDSPLWNYGYTFGSGTRLTVV.

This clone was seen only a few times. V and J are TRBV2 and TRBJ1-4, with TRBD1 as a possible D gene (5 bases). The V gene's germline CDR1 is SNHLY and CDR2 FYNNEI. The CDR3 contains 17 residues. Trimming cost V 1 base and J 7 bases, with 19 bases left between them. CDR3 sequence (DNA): TGTGCCAGCAGTGAAGGTCGGGCGTTGGGGAGGGGTGAAAAACTGTTTTTT. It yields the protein CASSEGRALGRGEKLFF. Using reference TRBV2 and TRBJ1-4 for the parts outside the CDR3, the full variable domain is EPEVTQTPSHQVTQMGQEVILRCVPISNHLYFYWYRQILGQKVEFLVSFYNNEISEKSEIFDDQFSVERPDGSNFTLKIRSTKLEDSAMYFCASSEGRALGRGEKLFFGSGTQLSVL.

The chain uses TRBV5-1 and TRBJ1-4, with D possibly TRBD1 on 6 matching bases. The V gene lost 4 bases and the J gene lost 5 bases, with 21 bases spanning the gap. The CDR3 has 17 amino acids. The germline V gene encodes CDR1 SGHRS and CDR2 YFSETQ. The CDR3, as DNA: TGCGCCAGCAGCCCATCAGTCATTGGGACACTGAATGAAAAACTGTTTTTT. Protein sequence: CASSPSVIGTLNEKLFF.

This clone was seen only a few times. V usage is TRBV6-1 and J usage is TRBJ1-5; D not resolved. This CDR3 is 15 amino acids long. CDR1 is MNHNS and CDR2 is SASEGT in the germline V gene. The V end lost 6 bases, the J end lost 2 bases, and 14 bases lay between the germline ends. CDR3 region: CASRGSRSGNQPQHF. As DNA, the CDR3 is TGTGCCAGCAGAGGTAGCCGGAGCGGCAATCAGCCCCAGCATTTT.

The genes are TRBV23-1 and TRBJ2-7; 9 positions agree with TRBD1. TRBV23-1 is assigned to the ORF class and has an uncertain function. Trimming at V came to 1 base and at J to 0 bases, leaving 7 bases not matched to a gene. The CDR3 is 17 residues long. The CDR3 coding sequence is TGCGCCAGCAGTCAATTCTTCAGGACAGGGGCCTCCTACGAGCAGTACTTC. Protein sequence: CASSQFFRTGASYEQYF.

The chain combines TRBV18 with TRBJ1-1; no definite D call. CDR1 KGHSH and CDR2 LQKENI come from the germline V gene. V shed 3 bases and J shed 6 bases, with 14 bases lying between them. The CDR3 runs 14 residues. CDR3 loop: CASSPRGLVPEAFF. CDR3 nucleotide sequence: TGTGCCAGCTCACCCCGCGGACTGGTCCCTGAAGCTTTCTTT. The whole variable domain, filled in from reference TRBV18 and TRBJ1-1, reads NAGVMQNPRHLVRRRGQEARLRCSPMKGHSHVYWYRQLPEEGLKFMVYLQKENIIDESGMPKERFSAEFPKEGPSILRIQQVVRGDSAAYFCASSPRGLVPEAFFGQGTRLTVV.

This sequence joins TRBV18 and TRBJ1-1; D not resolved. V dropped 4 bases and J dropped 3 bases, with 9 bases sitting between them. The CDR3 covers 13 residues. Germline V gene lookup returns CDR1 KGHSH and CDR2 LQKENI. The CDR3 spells CASSRGLDTEAFF. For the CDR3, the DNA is TGTGCCAGCTCACGAGGGTTGGACACTGAAGCTTTCTTT. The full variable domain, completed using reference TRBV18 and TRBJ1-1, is NAGVMQNPRHLVRRRGQEARLRCSPMKGHSHVYWYRQLPEEGLKFMVYLQKENIIDESGMPKERFSAEFPKEGPSILRIQQVVRGDSAAYFCASSRGLDTEAFFGQGTRLTVV.

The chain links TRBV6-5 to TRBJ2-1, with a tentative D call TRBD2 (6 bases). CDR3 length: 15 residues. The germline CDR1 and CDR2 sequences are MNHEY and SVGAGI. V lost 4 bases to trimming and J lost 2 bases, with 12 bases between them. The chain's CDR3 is CASSFGGLTYNEQFF. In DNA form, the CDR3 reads TGTGCCAGCAGTTTTGGGGGACTCACCTACAATGAGCAGTTCTTC.

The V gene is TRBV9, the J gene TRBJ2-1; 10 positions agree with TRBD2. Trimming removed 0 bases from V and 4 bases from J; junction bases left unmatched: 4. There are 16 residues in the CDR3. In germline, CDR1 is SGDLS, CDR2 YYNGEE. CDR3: CASSVATAGGYNEQFF. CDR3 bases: TGTGCCAGCAGCGTAGCTACAGCGGGGGGGTACAATGAGCAGTTCTTC.

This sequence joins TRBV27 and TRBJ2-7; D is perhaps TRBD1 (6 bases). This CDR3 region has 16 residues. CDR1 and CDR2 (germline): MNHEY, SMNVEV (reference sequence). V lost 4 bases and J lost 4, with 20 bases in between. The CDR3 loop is CASSCPLRQGQYEQYF. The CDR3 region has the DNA TGTGCCAGCAGTTGTCCTCTGCGGCAGGGGCAATACGAGCAGTACTTC.

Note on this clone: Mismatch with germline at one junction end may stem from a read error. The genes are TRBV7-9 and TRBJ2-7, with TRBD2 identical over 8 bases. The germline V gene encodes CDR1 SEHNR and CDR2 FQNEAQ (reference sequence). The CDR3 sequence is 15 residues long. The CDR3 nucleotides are TGTTCCAGCAGCTTAGGCGACGGGGGGGCCTTCGAGCAGTACTTC. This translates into CSSSLGDGGAFEQYF.

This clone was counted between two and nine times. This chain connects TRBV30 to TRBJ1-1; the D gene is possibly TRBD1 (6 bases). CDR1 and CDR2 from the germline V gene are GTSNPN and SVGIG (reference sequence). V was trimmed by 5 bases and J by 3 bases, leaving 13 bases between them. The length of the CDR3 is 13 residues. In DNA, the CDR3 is TGTGCCTGGGGGGGCCTAGGGCACACTGAAGCTTTCTTT. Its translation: CAWGGLGHTEAFF. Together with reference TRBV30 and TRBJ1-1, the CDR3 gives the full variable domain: SQTIHQWPATLVQPVGSPLSLECTVEGTSNPNLYWYRQAAGRGLQLLFYSVGIGQISSEVPQNLSASRPQDRQFILSSKKLLLSDSGFYLCAWGGLGHTEAFFGQGTRLTVV.

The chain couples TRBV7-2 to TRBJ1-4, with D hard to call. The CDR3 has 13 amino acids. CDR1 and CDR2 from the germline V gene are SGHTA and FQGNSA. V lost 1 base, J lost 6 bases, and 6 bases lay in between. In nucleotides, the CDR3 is TGTGCCAGCAGCTTAGGGCTGGATGAAAAACTGTTTTTT. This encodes CASSLGLDEKLFF.

The CDR3 nucleotides are TGCGCCAGCAGCTTGGTCGTAGCGGGGGCGAACGAGCAGTACTTC. Its protein product is CASSLVVAGANEQYF. The chain recombines TRBV5-1 with TRBJ2-5; TRBD2 matches at 9 bases. The DNA end favors TRBJ2-7, so the J call may be wrong. There are 15 residues in the CDR3. Germline values: CDR1 SGHRS, CDR2 YFSETQ.

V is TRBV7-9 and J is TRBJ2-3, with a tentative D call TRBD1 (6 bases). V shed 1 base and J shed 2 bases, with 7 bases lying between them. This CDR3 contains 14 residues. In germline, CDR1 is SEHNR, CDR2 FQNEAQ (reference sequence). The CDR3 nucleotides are TGTGCCAGCAGCTTAGGGGACAACACAGATACGCAGTATTTT. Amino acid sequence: CASSLGDNTDTQYF. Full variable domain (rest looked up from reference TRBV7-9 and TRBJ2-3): DTGVSQNPRHKITKRGQNVTFRCDPISEHNRLYWYRQTLGQGPEFLTYFQNEAQLEKSRLLSDRFSAERPKGSFSTLEIQRTEQGDSAMYLCASSLGDNTDTQYFGPGTRLTVL.

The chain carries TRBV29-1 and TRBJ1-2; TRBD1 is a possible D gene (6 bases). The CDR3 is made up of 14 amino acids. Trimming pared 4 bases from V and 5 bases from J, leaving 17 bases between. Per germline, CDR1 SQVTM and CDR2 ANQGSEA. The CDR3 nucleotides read TGCAGCGTTGCCCCCGCGAGGCAGGGGTATGGCTACACCTTC. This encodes CSVAPARQGYGYTF.

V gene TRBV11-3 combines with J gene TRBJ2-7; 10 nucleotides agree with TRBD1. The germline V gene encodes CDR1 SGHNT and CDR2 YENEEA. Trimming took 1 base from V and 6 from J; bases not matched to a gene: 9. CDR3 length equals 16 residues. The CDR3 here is CASSLGIGTGVVEQYF. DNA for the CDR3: TGTGCCAGCAGCTTAGGGATCGGGACAGGGGTGGTCGAGCAGTACTTC.

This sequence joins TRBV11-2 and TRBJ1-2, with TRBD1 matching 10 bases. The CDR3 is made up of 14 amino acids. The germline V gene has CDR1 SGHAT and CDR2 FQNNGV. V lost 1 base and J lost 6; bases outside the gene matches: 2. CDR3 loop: CASSLGTGGHGYTF. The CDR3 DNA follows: TGTGCCAGCAGCTTAGGGACAGGGGGTCATGGCTACACCTTC.

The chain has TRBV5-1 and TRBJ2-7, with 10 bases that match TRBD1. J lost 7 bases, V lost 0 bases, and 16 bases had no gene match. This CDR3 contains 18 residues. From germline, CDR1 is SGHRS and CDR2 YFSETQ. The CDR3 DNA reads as TGCGCCAGCAGCTTGGCCTGGGTCAGACAGGGGGCAGCGGAAGAGCAGTACTTC. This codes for CASSLAWVRQGAAEEQYF.

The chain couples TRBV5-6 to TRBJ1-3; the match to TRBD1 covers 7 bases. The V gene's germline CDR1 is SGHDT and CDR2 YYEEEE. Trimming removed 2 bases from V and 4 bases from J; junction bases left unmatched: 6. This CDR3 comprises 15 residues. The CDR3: CASSFDRVGGNTIYF. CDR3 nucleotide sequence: TGTGCCAGCAGCTTTGACAGGGTCGGAGGAAACACCATATATTTT.

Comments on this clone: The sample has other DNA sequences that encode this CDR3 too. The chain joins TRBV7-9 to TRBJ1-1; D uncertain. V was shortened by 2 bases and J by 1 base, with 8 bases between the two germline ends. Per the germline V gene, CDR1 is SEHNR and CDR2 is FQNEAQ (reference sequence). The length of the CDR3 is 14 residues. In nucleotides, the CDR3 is TGTGCCAGCAGCTTATTGGCGGAGAACACTGAAGCTTTCTTT. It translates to CASSLLAENTEAFF.